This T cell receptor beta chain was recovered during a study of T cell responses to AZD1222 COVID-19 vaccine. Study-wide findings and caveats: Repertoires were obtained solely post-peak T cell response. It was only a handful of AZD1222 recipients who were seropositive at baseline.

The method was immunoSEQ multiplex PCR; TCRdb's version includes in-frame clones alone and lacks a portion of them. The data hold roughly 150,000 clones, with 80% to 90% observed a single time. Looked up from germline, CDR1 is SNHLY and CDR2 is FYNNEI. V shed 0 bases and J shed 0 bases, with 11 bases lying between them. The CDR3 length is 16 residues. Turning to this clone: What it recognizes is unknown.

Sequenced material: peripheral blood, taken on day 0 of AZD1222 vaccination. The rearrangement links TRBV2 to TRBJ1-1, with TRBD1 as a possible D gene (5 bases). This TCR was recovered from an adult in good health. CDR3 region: CASSEALGELNTEAFF. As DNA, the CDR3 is TGTGCCAGCAGTGAAGCGCTGGGGGAATTGAACACTGAAGCTTTCTTT.